Below, 11 T cell receptor beta chains from the same sample are listed, as sequenced in a study of siplizumab effects on memory and regulatory T cells (dated by TCRdb to between 2017 and 2020). Library method: the immunoSEQ multiplex PCR assay. TCRdb carries this immuneACCESS record with in-frame sequences only. Its versions omit some clonotypes, under half of them owing to an unresolved V gene in the studies checked, with the rest unexplained. The table for this sample lists over 70,000 clones; just under 95% of them were counted only once. About a fifth of the sample is taken by the ten largest. Sample: CD8+ T cells sorted from blood. The receptor set was obtained from a human donor in good health.

This clone was counted once. V gene TRBV4-1 combines with J gene TRBJ1-2; the D is unclear. The CDR3 extends over 13 amino acids. V was cut by 0 bases and J by 3 bases, with 5 bases left in between. Germline CDR1 is MGHRA and CDR2 is YSYEKL. The CDR3 nucleotides read TGCGCCAGCAGCCAAGAGACGGACTATGGCTACACCTTC. It yields the protein CASSQETDYGYTF.

This chain joins TRBV28 and TRBJ2-7; 12 bases align to TRBD2. V lost 6 bases, J lost 3 bases, and 3 bases stayed unmatched. The length of the CDR3 is 14 residues. Germline V gene lookup returns CDR1 MDHEN and CDR2 SYDVKM. CDR3 nucleotides: TGTGCCAGCAGGGGGACTAGCGGGTTCTACGAGCAGTACTTC. Protein sequence: CASRGTSGFYEQYF.

This clone was found once. The chain links TRBV18 to TRBJ2-1; 8 bases line up with TRBD1. The CDR3 covers 16 residues. Unmatched junction bases numbered 7, after V lost 1 base and J lost 5 bases. CDR1 and CDR2 (germline): KGHSH, LQKENI. CDR3 region: CASSPLDRGPNNEQFF. CDR3 coding DNA: TGTGCCAGCTCACCACTAGACAGGGGTCCCAACAATGAGCAGTTCTTC.

This clone appeared a single time. This sequence joins TRBV9 and TRBJ2-6, with D perhaps TRBD1 (5 bases). Trimming pared 4 bases from V and 1 base from J, leaving 12 bases between. There are 16 residues in the CDR3. Germline CDR1 and CDR2: SGDLS and YYNGEE. CDR3 DNA sequence: TGTGCCAGCAGCCCGGCTACAGGATCTGGGGCCAACGTCCTGACTTTC. This codes for CASSPATGSGANVLTF.

The J gene is TRBJ2-5, the V gene TRBV6-5; D remains ambiguous. Germline loops: CDR1 MNHEY, CDR2 SVGAGI. V lost 6 bases, J lost 7 bases, and 15 bases lay in between. This CDR3 is 13 amino acids long. CDR3 nucleotides: TGTGCCAGCAGCCCCGGCATCTCGGGGACCCAGTACTTC. Encoded protein: CASSPGISGTQYF.

The V and J genes are TRBV15 and TRBJ2-1; 7 bases are shared with TRBD2. CDR3 length: 16 amino acids. The V and J ends lost 7 bases and 3 bases, in that order; junction bases with no gene match: 12. Germline CDR1 and CDR2: LNHNV and YYDKDF (reference sequence). CDR3 nucleotide sequence: TGTGCCACCACCGCCGGGACTACCTTGTTCTACAATGAGCAGTTCTTC. It is translated as CATTAGTTLFYNEQFF.

V gene TRBV9 combines with J gene TRBJ1-2; the match to TRBD1 covers 9 bases. Looked up from germline, CDR1 is SGDLS and CDR2 is YYNGEE. V trimming: 0 bases; J trimming: 7 bases; junction bases outside the gene matches: 7. There are 15 residues in the CDR3. In DNA, the CDR3 is TGTGCCAGCAGCGTAGACGACGGGACAGGGAGTGGCTACACCTTC. Amino acids: CASSVDDGTGSGYTF.

This clone has a single count. This chain links TRBV7-9 with TRBJ2-2; the D gene is possibly TRBD1 (5 bases). Trimming shortened V by 5 bases and J by 6 bases, and 25 bases separated the two germline ends. This CDR3 comprises 18 residues. CDR1 and CDR2 from the germline V gene are SEHNR and FQNEAQ (reference sequence). The CDR3 reads CASSRSYRTPRAPGELFF. In DNA form, the CDR3 reads TGTGCCAGCAGCCGATCTTACAGGACCCCAAGGGCACCCGGGGAGCTGTTTTTT. The full variable domain, completed using reference TRBV7-9 and TRBJ2-2, is DTGVSQNPRHKITKRGQNVTFRCDPISEHNRLYWYRQTLGQGPEFLTYFQNEAQLEKSRLLSDRFSAERPKGSFSTLEIQRTEQGDSAMYLCASSRSYRTPRAPGELFFGEGSRLTVL.

V gene TRBV6-5 combines with J gene TRBJ1-1, with TRBD1 matching 9 bases. Per the germline V gene, CDR1 is MNHEY and CDR2 is SVGAGI. This CDR3 region has 15 residues. J gave up 3 bases and V 6 bases, and 8 bases lay outside the gene matches. The CDR3 sequence is CASSRDRVYDTEAFF. CDR3 sequence (DNA): TGTGCCAGCAGCCGGGACAGGGTGTATGACACTGAAGCTTTCTTT.

The chain uses TRBV11-3 and TRBJ2-7, with unresolved D. The ends were cut back, 1 base at V and 0 bases at J, with 10 bases in the middle. CDR1 SGHNT and CDR2 YENEEA come from the germline V gene. This CDR3 contains 15 residues. The CDR3 DNA sequence: TGTGCCAGCAGCTTAGCGGCGGAAACCTCCTACGAGCAGTACTTC. Translated, it gives CASSLAAETSYEQYF. Using reference TRBV11-3 and TRBJ2-7 for the parts outside the CDR3, the full variable domain is EAGVVQSPRYKIIEKKQPVAFWCNPISGHNTLYWYLQNLGQGPELLIRYENEEAVDDSQLPKDRFSAERLKGVDSTLKIQPAELGDSAVYLCASSLAAETSYEQYFGPGTRLTVT.

The V call is TRBV5-1, the J call TRBJ2-2; D call uncertain. Germline V CDR1 and CDR2: SGHRS, YFSETQ. The CDR3 extends over 11 amino acids. Trimming removed 3 bases at V and 9 bases at J, with 6 bases between. The CDR3 sequence is CASSSDRELFF. In nucleotides, the CDR3 is TGCGCCAGCAGCTCAGATAGGGAGCTGTTTTTT.